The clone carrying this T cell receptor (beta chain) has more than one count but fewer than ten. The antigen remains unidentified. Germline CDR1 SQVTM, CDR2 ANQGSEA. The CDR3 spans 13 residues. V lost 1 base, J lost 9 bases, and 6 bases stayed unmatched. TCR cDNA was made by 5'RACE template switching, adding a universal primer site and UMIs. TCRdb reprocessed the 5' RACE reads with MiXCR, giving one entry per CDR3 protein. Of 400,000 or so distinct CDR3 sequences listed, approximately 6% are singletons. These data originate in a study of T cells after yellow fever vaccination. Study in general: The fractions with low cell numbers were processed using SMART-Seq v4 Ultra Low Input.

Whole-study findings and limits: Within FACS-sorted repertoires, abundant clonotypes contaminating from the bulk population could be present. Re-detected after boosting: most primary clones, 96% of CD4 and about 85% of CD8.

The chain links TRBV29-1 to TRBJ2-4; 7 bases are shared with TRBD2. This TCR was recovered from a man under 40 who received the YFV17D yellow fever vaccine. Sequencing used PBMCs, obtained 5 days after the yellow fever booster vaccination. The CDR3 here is CSVEGLSGAIQYF. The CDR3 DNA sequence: TGCAGCGTTGAAGGGCTAAGCGGGGCCATTCAGTACTTC.